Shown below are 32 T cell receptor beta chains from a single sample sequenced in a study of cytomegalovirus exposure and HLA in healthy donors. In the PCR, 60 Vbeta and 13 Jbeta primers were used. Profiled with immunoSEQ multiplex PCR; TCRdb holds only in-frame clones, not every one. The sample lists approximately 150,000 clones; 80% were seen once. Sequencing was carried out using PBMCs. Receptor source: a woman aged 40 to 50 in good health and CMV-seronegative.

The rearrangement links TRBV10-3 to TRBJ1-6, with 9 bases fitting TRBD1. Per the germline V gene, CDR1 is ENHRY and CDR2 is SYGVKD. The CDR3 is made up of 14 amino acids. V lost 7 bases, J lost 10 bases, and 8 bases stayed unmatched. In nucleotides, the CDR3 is TGTGCCATCACCCGGGACAGGGAAGGGTCACCCCTCCACTTT. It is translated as CAITRDREGSPLHF.

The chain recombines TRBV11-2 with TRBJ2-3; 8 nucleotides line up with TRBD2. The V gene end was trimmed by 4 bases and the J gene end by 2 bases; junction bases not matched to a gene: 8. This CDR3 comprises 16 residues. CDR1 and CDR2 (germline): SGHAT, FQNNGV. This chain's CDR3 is CASSSKSGGITDTQYF. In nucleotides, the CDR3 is TGTGCCAGCAGCTCGAAAAGCGGGGGCATCACAGATACGCAGTATTTT.

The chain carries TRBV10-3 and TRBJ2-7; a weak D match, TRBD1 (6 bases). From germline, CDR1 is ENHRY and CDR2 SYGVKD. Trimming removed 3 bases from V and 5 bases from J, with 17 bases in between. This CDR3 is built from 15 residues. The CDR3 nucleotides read TGTGCCATCAGTGAAATAGGACAGCCAACTGACGAGCAGTACTTC. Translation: CAISEIGQPTDEQYF.

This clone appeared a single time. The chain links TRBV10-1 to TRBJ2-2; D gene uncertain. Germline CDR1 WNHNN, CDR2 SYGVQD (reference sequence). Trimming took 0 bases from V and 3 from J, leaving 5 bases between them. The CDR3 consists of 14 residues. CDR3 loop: CASSESPDTGELFF. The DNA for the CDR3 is TGCGCCAGCAGTGAGTCTCCAGACACCGGGGAGCTGTTTTTT.

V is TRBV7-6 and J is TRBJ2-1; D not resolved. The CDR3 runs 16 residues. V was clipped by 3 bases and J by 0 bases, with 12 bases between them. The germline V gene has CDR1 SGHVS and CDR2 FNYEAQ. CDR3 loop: CASSFGIWSSYNEQFF. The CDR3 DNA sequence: TGTGCCAGCAGCTTCGGCATCTGGAGCTCCTACAATGAGCAGTTCTTC.

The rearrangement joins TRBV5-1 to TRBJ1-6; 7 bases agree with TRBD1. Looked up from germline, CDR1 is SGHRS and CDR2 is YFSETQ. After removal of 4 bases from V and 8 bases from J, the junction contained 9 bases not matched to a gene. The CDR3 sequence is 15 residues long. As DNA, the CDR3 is TGCGCCAGCAGCCTCGGACAGGAAGACCATTCACCCCTCCACTTT. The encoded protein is CASSLGQEDHSPLHF.

Written as DNA, the CDR3 is TGTGCCAGCAGCGTAGGTCTGAGGGACAGGGCCTACAATGAGCAGTTCTTC. This translates into CASSVGLRDRAYNEQFF. The rearrangement links TRBV9 to TRBJ2-1, with TRBD1 matching 9 bases. The CDR3 consists of 17 residues. The V gene end was trimmed by 0 bases and the J gene end by 2 bases; junction bases not matched to a gene: 6. Germline values: CDR1 SGDLS, CDR2 YYNGEE.

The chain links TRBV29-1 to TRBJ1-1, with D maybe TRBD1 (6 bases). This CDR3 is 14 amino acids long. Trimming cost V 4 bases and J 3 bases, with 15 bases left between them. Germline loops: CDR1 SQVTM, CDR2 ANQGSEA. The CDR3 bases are TGCAGCGTTGGCCGTACGGGGGGGCACACTGAAGCTTTCTTT. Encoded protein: CSVGRTGGHTEAFF.

The CDR3 loop reads CASREVTSEQYF. The CDR3 region has the DNA TGTGCCAGCAGGGAGGTAACGAGCGAGCAGTACTTC. This rearrangement joins TRBV2 to TRBJ2-5, with TRBD2 as a possible D gene (5 bases). Judging by the DNA end, TRBJ2-7 fits better; the J call may be wrong. Germline CDR1 is SNHLY and CDR2 is FYNNEI. The CDR3 covers 12 residues.

CDR3 sequence (DNA): TGCGCCAGCAGCCAAGACCTCACAGGTTGGTGGACCCAGTACTTC. Translating it yields CASSQDLTGWWTQYF. The chain has TRBV4-3 and TRBJ2-5; TRBD1 might be the D (5 bases). Germline V gives CDR1 LGHNA, CDR2 YSLEER. The CDR3 runs 15 residues. Trimming removed 0 bases at V and 7 bases at J, with 15 bases between.

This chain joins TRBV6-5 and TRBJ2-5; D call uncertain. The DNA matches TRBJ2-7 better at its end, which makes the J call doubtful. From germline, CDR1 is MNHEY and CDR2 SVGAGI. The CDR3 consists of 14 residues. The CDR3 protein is CASSYGVESYEQYF. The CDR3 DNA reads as TGTGCCAGCAGTTACGGTGTAGAGAGCTACGAGCAGTACTTC.

CDR3: CASGRTGGATREQFF. The CDR3 DNA is TGTGCTAGTGGAAGAACCGGGGGGGCCACCCGTGAGCAGTTCTTC. The chain links TRBV12-5 to TRBJ2-1; TRBD2 aligns across 8 bases. From germline, CDR1 is LGHNT and CDR2 FRNRAP. The CDR3 contains 15 residues. V lost 6 bases and J lost 9; bases outside the gene matches: 13. Based on the CDR3 plus reference TRBV12-5 and TRBJ2-1, the full variable domain is DARVTQTPRHKVTEMGQEVTMRCQPILGHNTVFWYRQTMMQGLELLAYFRNRAPLDDSGMPKDRFSAEMPDATLATLKIQPSEPRDSAVYFCASGRTGGATREQFFGPGTRLTVL.

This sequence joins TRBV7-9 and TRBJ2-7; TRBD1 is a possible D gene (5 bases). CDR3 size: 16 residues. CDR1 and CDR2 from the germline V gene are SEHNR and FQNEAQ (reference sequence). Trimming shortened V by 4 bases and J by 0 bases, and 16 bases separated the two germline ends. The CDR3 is CASSSPNRRSSYEQYF. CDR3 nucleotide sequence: TGTGCCAGCAGCTCCCCTAACAGGCGTAGCTCCTACGAGCAGTACTTC. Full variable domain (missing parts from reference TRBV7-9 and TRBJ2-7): DTGVSQNPRHKITKRGQNVTFRCDPISEHNRLYWYRQTLGQGPEFLTYFQNEAQLEKSRLLSDRFSAERPKGSFSTLEIQRTEQGDSAMYLCASSSPNRRSSYEQYFGPGTRLTVT.

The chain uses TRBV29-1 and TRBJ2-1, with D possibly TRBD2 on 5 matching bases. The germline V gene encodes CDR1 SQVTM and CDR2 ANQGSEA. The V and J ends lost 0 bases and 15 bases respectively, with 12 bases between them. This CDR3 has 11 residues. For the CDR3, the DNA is TGCAGCGTTGAAGAGCGGGCGGCGCCGTTCTTC. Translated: CSVEERAAPFF.

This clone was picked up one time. CDR3 in DNA: TGTGCCATCAGTGAAGGGGGGGACACAGATACGCAGTATTTT. Protein sequence: CAISEGGDTDTQYF. The V and J genes are TRBV10-3 and TRBJ2-3; D is possibly TRBD2 (7 bases). V was clipped by 3 bases and J by 2 bases, with 9 bases between them. The germline gives CDR1 ENHRY, CDR2 SYGVKD. CDR3 length: 14 residues.

In nucleotides, the CDR3 is TGTGCCAGCAGCTTAGAACAGGAGTATAATTCACCCCTCCACTTT. It translates to CASSLEQEYNSPLHF. This chain connects TRBV11-1 to TRBJ1-6, with a tentative D call TRBD1 (5 bases). This CDR3 is 15 amino acids long. V dropped 1 base and J dropped 4 bases, with 8 bases sitting between them. The germline V gene has CDR1 SGHAT and CDR2 FQDESV (reference sequence).

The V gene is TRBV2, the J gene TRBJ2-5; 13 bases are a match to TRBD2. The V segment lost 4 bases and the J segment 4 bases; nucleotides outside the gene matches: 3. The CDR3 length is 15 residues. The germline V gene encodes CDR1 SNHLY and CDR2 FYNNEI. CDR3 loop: CASSAGLAGIETQYF. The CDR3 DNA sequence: TGTGCCAGCAGTGCGGGACTAGCGGGAATAGAGACCCAGTACTTC.

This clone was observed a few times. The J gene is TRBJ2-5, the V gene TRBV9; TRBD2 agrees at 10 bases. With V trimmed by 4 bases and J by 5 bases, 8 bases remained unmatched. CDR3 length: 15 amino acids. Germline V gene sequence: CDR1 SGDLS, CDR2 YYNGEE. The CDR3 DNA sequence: TGTGCCAGCAGCTTAAAGCGGGAGGGCCTGGAGACCCAGTACTTC. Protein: CASSLKREGLETQYF. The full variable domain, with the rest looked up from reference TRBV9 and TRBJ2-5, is DSGVTQTPKHLITATGQRVTLRCSPRSGDLSVYWYQQSLDQGLQFLIQYYNGEERAKGNILERFSAQQFPDLHSELNLSSLELGDSALYFCASSLKREGLETQYFGPGTRLLVL.

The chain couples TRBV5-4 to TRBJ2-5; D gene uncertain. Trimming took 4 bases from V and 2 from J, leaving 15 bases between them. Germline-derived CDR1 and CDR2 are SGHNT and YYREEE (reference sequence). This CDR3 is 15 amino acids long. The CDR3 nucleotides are TGTGCCAGCAGCCCTGGCGGAACCCGACAAGAGACCCAGTACTTC. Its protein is CASSPGGTRQETQYF.

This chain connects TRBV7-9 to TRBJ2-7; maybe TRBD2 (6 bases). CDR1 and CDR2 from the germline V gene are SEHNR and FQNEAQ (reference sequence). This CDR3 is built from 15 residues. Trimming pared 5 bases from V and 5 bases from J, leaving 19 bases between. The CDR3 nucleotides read TGTGCCAGCAGCCCGGAGACTAGTTTTCCCAACGAGCAGTACTTC. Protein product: CASSPETSFPNEQYF.

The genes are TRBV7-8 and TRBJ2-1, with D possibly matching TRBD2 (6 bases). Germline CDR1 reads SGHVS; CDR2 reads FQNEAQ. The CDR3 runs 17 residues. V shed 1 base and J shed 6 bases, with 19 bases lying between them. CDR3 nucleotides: TGTGCCAGCAGCTTAGTGTTTTTACGGGAGAGGGGCAATGAGCAGTTCTTC. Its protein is CASSLVFLRERGNEQFF.

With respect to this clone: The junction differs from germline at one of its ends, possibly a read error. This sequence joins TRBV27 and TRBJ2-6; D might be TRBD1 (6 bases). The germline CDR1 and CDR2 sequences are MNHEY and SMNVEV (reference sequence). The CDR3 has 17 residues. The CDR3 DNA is TGTGCCAGCAGGAAAGGATGGACAGTTTCTGGGGCCAACGGCCTGACTTTC. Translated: CASRKGWTVSGANGLTF.

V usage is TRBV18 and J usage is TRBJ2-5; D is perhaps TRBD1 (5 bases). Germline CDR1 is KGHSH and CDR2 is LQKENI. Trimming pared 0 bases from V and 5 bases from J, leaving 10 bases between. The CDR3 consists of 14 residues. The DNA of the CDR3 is TGTGCCAGCTCACCACCGGCAGGGCCGGAGACCCAGTACTTC. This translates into CASSPPAGPETQYF.

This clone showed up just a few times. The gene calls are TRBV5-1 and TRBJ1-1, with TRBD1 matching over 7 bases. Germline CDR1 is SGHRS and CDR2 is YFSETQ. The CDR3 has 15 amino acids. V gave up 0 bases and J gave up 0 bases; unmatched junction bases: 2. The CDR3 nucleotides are TGCGCCAGCAGCTTGGGGGGACAGTTGAACACTGAAGCTTTCTTT. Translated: CASSLGGQLNTEAFF.

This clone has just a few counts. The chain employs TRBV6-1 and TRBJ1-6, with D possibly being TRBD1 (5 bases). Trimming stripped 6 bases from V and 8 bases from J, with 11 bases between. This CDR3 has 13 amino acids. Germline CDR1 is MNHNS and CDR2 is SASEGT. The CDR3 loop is CASRKGKDSPLHF. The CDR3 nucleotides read TGTGCCAGCAGGAAGGGGAAGGATTCACCCCTCCACTTT.

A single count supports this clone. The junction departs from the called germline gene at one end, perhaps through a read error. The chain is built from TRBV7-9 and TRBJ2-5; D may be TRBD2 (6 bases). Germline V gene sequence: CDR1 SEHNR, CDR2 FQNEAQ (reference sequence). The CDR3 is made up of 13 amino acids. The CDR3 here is CSSSFAGRETQYF. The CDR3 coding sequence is TGTTCCAGCAGCTTCGCGGGAAGGGAGACCCAGTACTTC.

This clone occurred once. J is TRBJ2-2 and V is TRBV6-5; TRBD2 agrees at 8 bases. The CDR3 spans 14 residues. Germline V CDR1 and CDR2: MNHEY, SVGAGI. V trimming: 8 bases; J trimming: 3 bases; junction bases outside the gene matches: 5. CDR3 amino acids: CASRERGYTGELFF. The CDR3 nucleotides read TGTGCCAGCCGAGAGCGGGGGTACACCGGGGAGCTGTTTTTT.

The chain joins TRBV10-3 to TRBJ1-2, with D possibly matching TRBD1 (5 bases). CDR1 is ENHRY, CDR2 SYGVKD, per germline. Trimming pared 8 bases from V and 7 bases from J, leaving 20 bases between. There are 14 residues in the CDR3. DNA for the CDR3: TGTGCCATCGGCCGAATAGGACAATATGCTGGCTACACCTTC. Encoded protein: CAIGRIGQYAGYTF.

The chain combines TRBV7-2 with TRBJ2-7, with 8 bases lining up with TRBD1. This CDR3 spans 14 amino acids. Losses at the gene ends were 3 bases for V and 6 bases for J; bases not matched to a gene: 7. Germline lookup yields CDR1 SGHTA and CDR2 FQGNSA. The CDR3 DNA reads TGTGCCAGCAGCTTCCGGACAGGGCAACGCGAGCAGTACTTC. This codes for CASSFRTGQREQYF.

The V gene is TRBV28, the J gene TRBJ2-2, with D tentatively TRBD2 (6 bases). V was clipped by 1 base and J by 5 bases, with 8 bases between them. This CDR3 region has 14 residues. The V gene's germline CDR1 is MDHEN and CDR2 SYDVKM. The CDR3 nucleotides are TGTGCCAGCAGTTTATTAGCGGAGACCGGGGAGCTGTTTTTT. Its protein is CASSLLAETGELFF.

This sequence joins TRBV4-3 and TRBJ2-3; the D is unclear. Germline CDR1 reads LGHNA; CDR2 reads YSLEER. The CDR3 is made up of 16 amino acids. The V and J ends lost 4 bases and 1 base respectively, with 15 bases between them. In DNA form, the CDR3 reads TGCGCCAGCAGCCCACGGTGGGCAGAAGGCACAGATACGCAGTATTTT. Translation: CASSPRWAEGTDTQYF.

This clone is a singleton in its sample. The CDR3 loop is CASSQEGEASGFTEQYF. The CDR3 DNA follows: TGTGCCAGCAGCCAAGAGGGGGAGGCTAGCGGGTTCACCGAGCAGTACTTC. The chain recombines TRBV4-2 with TRBJ2-7; 8 bases map to TRBD2. J was trimmed by 6 bases and V by 0 bases; bases with no gene match: 13. This CDR3 has 17 amino acids. Germline V CDR1 and CDR2: LGHNA, YNFKEQ.